The 23 T cell receptor beta chains presented below share a single source sample, sequenced in a study of T cells in localized non-small cell lung cancer. The assay was immunoSEQ multiplex PCR, and TCRdb's table has in-frame clones only and misses some. The sample carries fewer than 90,000 clones, around 80% recorded once. Specimen: PBMCs, collected before any cancer treatment. These receptors were collected from a man between 40 and 70 years old with stage II squamous cell lung carcinoma.

The rearrangement uses TRBV7-8 and TRBJ2-5, with D tentatively TRBD1 or TRBD2 (5 bases each). CDR1 and CDR2 from the germline V gene are SGHVS and FQNEAQ. There are 14 residues in the CDR3. V lost 5 bases to trimming and J lost 0 bases, with 10 bases between them. As DNA, the CDR3 is TGTGCCAGCAGCGCGAGGGACCACCAAGAGACCCAGTACTTC. Protein: CASSARDHQETQYF.

This rearrangement joins TRBV28 to TRBJ1-2; a weak D match, TRBD1 (6 bases). The germline V gene has CDR1 MDHEN and CDR2 SYDVKM. There are 12 residues in the CDR3. The V end was cut by 11 bases, the J end by 7 bases, with 17 bases between. For the CDR3, the DNA is TGTGCCGGACGGGGCGGGGGCTCTGGCTACACCTTC. It yields the protein CAGRGGGSGYTF.

This chain links TRBV28 with TRBJ2-1; 10 bases fit TRBD2. V trimming: 11 bases; J trimming: 9 bases; junction bases outside the gene matches: 10. The CDR3 extends over 13 amino acids. The germline V gene encodes CDR1 MDHEN and CDR2 SYDVKM. This CDR3 reads CAGQREGLGEQFF. In DNA form, the CDR3 reads TGTGCCGGCCAGCGGGAGGGCCTGGGTGAGCAGTTCTTC.

The rearrangement links TRBV4-2 to TRBJ2-7; 9 bases agree with TRBD2. The trim removed 1 base at V and 4 bases at J, leaving 5 bases unmatched. Germline V gene data show CDR1 as LGHNA and CDR2 as YNFKEQ. The CDR3 is made up of 15 amino acids. CDR3 amino acids: CASSQGPAGGYEQYF. Here the CDR3 DNA reads TGTGCCAGCAGCCAAGGTCCAGCGGGGGGTTACGAGCAGTACTTC.

The rearrangement uses TRBV18 and TRBJ2-7, with TRBD1 matching over 7 bases. The CDR3 runs to 12 residues. The ends lost 4 bases at V and 6 bases at J; junction bases unmatched: 3. Germline V gene sequence: CDR1 KGHSH, CDR2 LQKENI. As DNA, the CDR3 is TGTGCCAGCTCACTCGACAGGGCCGAGCAGTACTTC. This encodes CASSLDRAEQYF.

The rearrangement uses TRBV7-2 and TRBJ2-1; D not certain. In germline, CDR1 is SGHTA, CDR2 FQGNSA. The CDR3 sequence is 13 residues long. Trimming took off 0 bases at V and 8 bases at J, with 8 bases between the two ends. The CDR3: CASSLAPRDEQFF. The CDR3 DNA is TGTGCCAGCAGCTTAGCGCCCAGAGATGAGCAGTTCTTC.

This clone was picked up one time. The chain is built from TRBV19 and TRBJ2-1; the match to TRBD1 covers 8 bases. The germline gives CDR1 LNHDA, CDR2 SQIVND (reference sequence). Trimming removed 3 bases from V and 8 bases from J; junction bases left unmatched: 3. The CDR3 runs 13 residues. CDR3 coding DNA: TGTGCCAGTAGTATGCAACAGGGGGATGAGCAGTTCTTC. Its translation is CASSMQQGDEQFF.

The rearrangement links TRBV28 to TRBJ1-1, with 9 nucleotides matching TRBD1. The CDR3 has 16 amino acids. Trimming took 1 base from V and 5 from J; bases not matched to a gene: 8. Germline CDR1 is MDHEN and CDR2 is SYDVKM. CDR3 in amino acids: CASSLSHRTGATEAFF. The CDR3 DNA reads as TGTGCCAGCAGTTTATCCCACCGGACAGGGGCAACTGAAGCTTTCTTT.

This rearrangement joins TRBV18 to TRBJ1-1; D possibly corresponds to TRBD1 (5 bases). The CDR3 runs to 14 residues. Germline loops: CDR1 KGHSH, CDR2 LQKENI. Between the trimmed V and J ends, which lost 0 bases and 4 bases, there was a span of 9 bases. The CDR3 nucleotides read TGTGCCAGCTCACCACCGTCCAGGGCCACTGAAGCTTTCTTT. Protein sequence: CASSPPSRATEAFF.

The chain is built from TRBV7-3 and TRBJ2-6; D assignment may be TRBD1 or TRBD2 (5 bases each). Trimming removed 2 bases from V and 2 bases from J, with 22 bases in between. Germline assignment: CDR1 SGHTA and CDR2 FQGTGA. This CDR3 is built from 20 residues. This CDR3 reads CASSLGRIGAPRAGANVLTF. In DNA, the CDR3 is TGTGCCAGCAGCTTAGGCCGGATCGGGGCCCCAAGGGCTGGGGCCAACGTCCTGACTTTC.

The V call is TRBV2, the J call TRBJ1-2; D ambiguous. The V end lost 0 bases, the J end lost 8 bases, and 10 bases lay between the germline ends. The germline gives CDR1 SNHLY, CDR2 FYNNEI. This CDR3 has 13 residues. CDR3 sequence reads: CASSEAARRGYTF. CDR3 DNA: TGTGCCAGCAGTGAAGCGGCCCGCCGGGGCTACACCTTC.

This rearrangement joins TRBV7-6 to TRBJ2-7; 10 bases match TRBD1. CDR3 length equals 15 residues. Losses at the gene ends were 1 base for V and 7 bases for J; bases not matched to a gene: 7. CDR1 and CDR2 (germline): SGHVS, FNYEAQ. CDR3 amino acids: CASSLGDRGLREQYF. In DNA, the CDR3 is TGTGCCAGCAGCTTAGGGGACAGGGGACTACGGGAGCAGTACTTC.

There are a few counts of this clone. The chain carries TRBV28 and TRBJ1-5, with TRBD1 matching over 8 bases. This CDR3 is built from 15 residues. With V trimmed by 4 bases and J by 5 bases, 7 bases remained unmatched. The V gene's germline CDR1 is MDHEN and CDR2 SYDVKM. CDR3 sequence: CASSYRTGPDQPQHF. Written as DNA, the CDR3 is TGTGCCAGCAGTTACCGGACAGGGCCTGATCAGCCCCAGCATTTT. Using reference TRBV28 and TRBJ1-5 for the parts outside the CDR3, the full variable domain is DVKVTQSSRYLVKRTGEKVFLECVQDMDHENMFWYRQDPGLGLRLIYFSYDVKMKEKGDIPEGYSVSREKKERFSLILESASTNQTSMYLCASSYRTGPDQPQHFGDGTRLSIL.

V is TRBV5-8 and J is TRBJ2-1; D unclear. CDR1 and CDR2 from the germline V gene are SGHTS and YDEGEE. The V and J ends lost 0 bases and 5 bases respectively, with 3 bases between them. This CDR3 comprises 12 residues. CDR3 coding DNA: TGTGCCAGCAGCTTGGTCAACAATGAGCAGTTCTTC. Amino acids: CASSLVNNEQFF.

The CDR3, as DNA: TGCGCCAGCAGCTGGGGACGGAGGAACACTGAAGCTTTCTTT. Translating it yields CASSWGRRNTEAFF. The chain recombines TRBV5-1 with TRBJ1-1; D is perhaps TRBD1 (5 bases). V was cut by 3 bases and J by 1 base, with 10 bases left in between. The CDR3 has 14 amino acids. Germline CDR1 is SGHRS and CDR2 is YFSETQ.

The table lists this clone with a count of one. The rearrangement joins TRBV2 to TRBJ1-2; D gene uncertain. Trimming stripped 6 bases from V and 4 bases from J, with 12 bases between. Germline CDR1 and CDR2: SNHLY and FYNNEI. The CDR3 totals 13 residues. The CDR3 region is CASRVSGFYGYTF. The CDR3 coding sequence is TGTGCCAGCAGGGTTTCAGGATTCTATGGCTACACCTTC. The variable domain in full, with the rest retrieved from reference TRBV2 and TRBJ1-2, is EPEVTQTPSHQVTQMGQEVILRCVPISNHLYFYWYRQILGQKVEFLVSFYNNEISEKSEIFDDQFSVERPDGSNFTLKIRSTKLEDSAMYFCASRVSGFYGYTFGSGTRLTVV.

Note on this clone: The identical CDR3 is also encoded by other nucleotide sequences in the sample. The chain couples TRBV5-6 to TRBJ1-1; no clear D gene. Germline V lookup: CDR1 SGHDT, CDR2 YYEEEE. V lost 0 bases and J lost 0, with 6 bases in between. The CDR3 totals 14 residues. The CDR3 DNA sequence: TGTGCCAGCAGCTTGGATCGAGTGAACACTGAAGCTTTCTTT. It specifies CASSLDRVNTEAFF.

The genes are TRBV20-1 and TRBJ2-4, with D unclear. Germline CDR1 and CDR2: DFQATT and SNEGSKA (reference sequence). There are 11 residues in the CDR3. The CDR3 coding sequence is TGCGGCCTACGGTTGGGGAACATTCAGTACTTC. Translated: CGLRLGNIQYF.

The chain is built from TRBV5-5 and TRBJ1-5, with unresolved D. This CDR3 spans 14 amino acids. V lost 0 bases to trimming and J lost 7 bases, with 11 bases between them. Germline lookup yields CDR1 SGHKS and CDR2 YYEKEE (reference sequence). In DNA, the CDR3 is TGTGCCAGCAGCTTGGCCCAGGTACGCCAGCCCCAGCATTTT. It translates to CASSLAQVRQPQHF.

Notes on this clone: Compared with germline, one end of the junction differs, possibly owing to a read error. In nucleotides, the CDR3 is TGTGCCGGCAGTGTTTCCGGGACAGGACACTATGGCTACACCTTC. It yields the protein CAGSVSGTGHYGYTF. This chain uses TRBV6-1 with TRBJ1-2; 8 nucleotides agree with TRBD1. Germline V gene data show CDR1 as MNHNS and CDR2 as SASEGT. The CDR3 runs 15 residues.

The chain carries TRBV4-1 and TRBJ2-3; 9 bases map to TRBD1. Germline V CDR1 and CDR2: MGHRA, YSYEKL. Unmatched junction bases numbered 13, after V lost 5 bases and J lost 7 bases. The CDR3 contains 16 residues. CDR3 DNA sequence: TGCGCCAGCAGCTCTCCGGGACAGGGAAAACAGAATACGCAGTATTTT. Amino acids: CASSSPGQGKQNTQYF.

The genes are TRBV18 and TRBJ2-1; the D gene is possibly TRBD2 (5 bases). The V gene's germline CDR1 is KGHSH and CDR2 LQKENI. The CDR3 has 17 residues. Trimming took off 2 bases at V and 7 bases at J, with 21 bases between the two ends. The CDR3 reads CASSPMLGDSPGNEQFF. The CDR3 DNA follows: TGTGCCAGCTCACCAATGCTCGGAGACTCCCCGGGGAATGAGCAGTTCTTC.

This chain connects TRBV30 to TRBJ1-5, with 7 bases lining up with TRBD1. The CDR3 extends over 13 amino acids. The V gene end was trimmed by 2 bases and the J gene end by 4 bases; junction bases not matched to a gene: 2. Per germline, CDR1 GTSNPN and CDR2 SVGIG (reference sequence). Here the CDR3 DNA reads TGTGCCTGGAGTCAGACAGGGAATCAGCCCCAGCATTTT. This codes for CAWSQTGNQPQHF. Combining the CDR3 with reference TRBV30 and TRBJ1-5 gives the whole variable domain SQTIHQWPATLVQPVGSPLSLECTVEGTSNPNLYWYRQAAGRGLQLLFYSVGIGQISSEVPQNLSASRPQDRQFILSSKKLLLSDSGFYLCAWSQTGNQPQHFGDGTRLSIL.